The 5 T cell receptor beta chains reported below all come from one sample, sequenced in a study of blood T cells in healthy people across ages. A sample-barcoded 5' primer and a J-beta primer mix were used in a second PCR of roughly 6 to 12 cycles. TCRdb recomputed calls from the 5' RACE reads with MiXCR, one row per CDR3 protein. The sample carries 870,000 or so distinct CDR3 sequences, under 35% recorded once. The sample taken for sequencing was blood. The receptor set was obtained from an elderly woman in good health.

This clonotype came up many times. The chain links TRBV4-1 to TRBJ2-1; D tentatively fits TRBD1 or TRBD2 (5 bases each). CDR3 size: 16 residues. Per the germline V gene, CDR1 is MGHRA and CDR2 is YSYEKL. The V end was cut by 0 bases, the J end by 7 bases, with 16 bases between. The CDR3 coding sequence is TGCGCCAGCAGCCAAGAAGGGCAGGGAAGGAGGAATGAGCAGTTCTTC. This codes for CASSQEGQGRRNEQFF.

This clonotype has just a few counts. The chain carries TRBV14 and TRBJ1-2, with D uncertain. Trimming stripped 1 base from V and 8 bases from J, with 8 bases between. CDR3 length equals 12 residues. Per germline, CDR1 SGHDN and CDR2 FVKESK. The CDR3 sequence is CASSQASLGYTF. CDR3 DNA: TGTGCCAGCAGCCAAGCGTCACTAGGCTACACCTTC.

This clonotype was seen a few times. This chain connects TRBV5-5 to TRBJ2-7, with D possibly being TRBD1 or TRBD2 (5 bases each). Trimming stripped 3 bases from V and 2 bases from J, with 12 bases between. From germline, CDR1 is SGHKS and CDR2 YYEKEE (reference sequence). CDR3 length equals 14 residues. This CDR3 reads CASSWTGQAYEQYF. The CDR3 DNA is TGTGCCAGCAGCTGGACGGGGCAAGCCTACGAGCAGTACTTC.

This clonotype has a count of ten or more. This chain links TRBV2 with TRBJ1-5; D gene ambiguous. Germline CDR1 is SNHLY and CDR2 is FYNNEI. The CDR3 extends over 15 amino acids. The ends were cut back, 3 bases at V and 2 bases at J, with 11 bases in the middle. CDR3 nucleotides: TGTGCCAGCAGTGATTCCGGGCTGGGCAATCAGCCCCAGCATTTT. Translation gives CASSDSGLGNQPQHF.

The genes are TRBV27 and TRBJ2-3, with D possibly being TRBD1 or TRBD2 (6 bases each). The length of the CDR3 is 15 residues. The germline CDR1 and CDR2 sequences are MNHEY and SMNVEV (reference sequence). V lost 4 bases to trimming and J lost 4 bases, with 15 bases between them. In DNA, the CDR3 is TGTGCCAGCAGTTGGCAGGGGAGGTTCGCAGATACGCAGTATTTT. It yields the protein CASSWQGRFADTQYF.